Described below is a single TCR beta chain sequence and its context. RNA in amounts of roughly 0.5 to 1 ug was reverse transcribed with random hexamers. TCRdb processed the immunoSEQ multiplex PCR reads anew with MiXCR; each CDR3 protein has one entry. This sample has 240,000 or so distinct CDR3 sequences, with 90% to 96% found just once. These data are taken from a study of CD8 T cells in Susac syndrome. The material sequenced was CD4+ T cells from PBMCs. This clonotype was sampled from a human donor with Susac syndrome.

CDR3 loop: CASSLWTGYEQYF. The CDR3 coding sequence is TGTGCCAGCAGTTTGTGGACAGGCTACGAGCAGTACTTC. The chain joins TRBV27 to TRBJ2-7; TRBD1 agrees at 7 bases. The CDR3 loop spans 13 amino acids. The V gene's germline CDR1 is MNHEY and CDR2 SMNVEV (reference sequence). J lost 3 bases, V lost 3 bases, and 2 bases had no gene match.